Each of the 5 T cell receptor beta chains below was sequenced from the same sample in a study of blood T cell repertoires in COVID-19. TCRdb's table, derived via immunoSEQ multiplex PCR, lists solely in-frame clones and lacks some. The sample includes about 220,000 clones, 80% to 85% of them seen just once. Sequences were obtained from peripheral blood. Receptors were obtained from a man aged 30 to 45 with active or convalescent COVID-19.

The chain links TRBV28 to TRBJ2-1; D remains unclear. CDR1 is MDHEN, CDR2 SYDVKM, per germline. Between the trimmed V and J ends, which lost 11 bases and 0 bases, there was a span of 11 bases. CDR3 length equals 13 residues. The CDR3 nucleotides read TGTGCCCTACAGAAACGCTCCTACAATGAGCAGTTCTTC. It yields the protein CALQKRSYNEQFF.

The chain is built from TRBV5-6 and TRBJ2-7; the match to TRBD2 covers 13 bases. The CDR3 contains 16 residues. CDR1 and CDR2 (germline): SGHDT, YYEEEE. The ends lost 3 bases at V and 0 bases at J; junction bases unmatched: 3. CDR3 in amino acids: CASSSGTSGASYEQYF. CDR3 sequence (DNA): TGTGCCAGCAGCTCGGGGACTAGCGGGGCCTCCTACGAGCAGTACTTC.

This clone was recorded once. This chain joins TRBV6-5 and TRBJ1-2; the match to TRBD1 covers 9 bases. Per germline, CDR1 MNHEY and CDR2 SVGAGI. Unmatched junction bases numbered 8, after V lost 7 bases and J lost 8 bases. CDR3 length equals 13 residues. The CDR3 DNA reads TGTGCCAGCACTACAGGGGGCGCGGACGGCTACACCTTC. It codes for CASTTGGADGYTF.

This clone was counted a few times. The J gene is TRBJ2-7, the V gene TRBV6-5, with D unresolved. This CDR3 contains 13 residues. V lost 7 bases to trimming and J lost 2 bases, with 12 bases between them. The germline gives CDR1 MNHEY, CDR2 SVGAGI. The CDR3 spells CASISASPYEQYF. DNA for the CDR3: TGTGCCAGCATTTCTGCTAGTCCCTACGAGCAGTACTTC.

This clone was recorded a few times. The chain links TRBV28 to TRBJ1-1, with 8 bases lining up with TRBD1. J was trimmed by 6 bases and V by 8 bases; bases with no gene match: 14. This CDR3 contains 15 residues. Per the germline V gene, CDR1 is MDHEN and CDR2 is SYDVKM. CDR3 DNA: TGTGCCAGCGAGGAGGACAGGGCCGGGGCGTCTGAAGCTTTCTTT. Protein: CASEEDRAGASEAFF.